This entry is about one TCR beta chain. Its antigen is as yet unknown. This specimen belongs to a study of shared clonotypes between healthy human individuals. Whole-study results and caveats: The naive CD4 repertoires of a handful of donors were compared, and roughly 5% of clonotypes were shared.

Germline-derived CDR1 and CDR2 are SGHTA and FQGTGA. The CDR3 length is 15 residues. V shed 5 bases and J 0 bases; nucleotides not matched to a gene: 4. Some clones are missing from TCRdb's copy, which holds only in-frame ones; the method was immunoSEQ multiplex PCR. The table has about 1.5 million clones, about 98% seen once; the top ten hold about 0.42%. The rearrangement joins TRBV7-3 to TRBJ2-3; TRBD1 agrees at 8 bases. Sequences were obtained from naive CD4+ T cells sorted from blood. The subset denotes: CD45RA+ positively selected. The receptor comes from a young man in good health. The CDR3 coding sequence is TGTGCCAGCAGCCCCCGGACAGGGAGCACAGATACGCAGTATTTT. Translating it yields CASSPRTGSTDTQYF.